Below are 26 T cell receptor beta chains sequenced from a single sample in a study of blood T cell repertoires in COVID-19. The data were produced by immunoSEQ multiplex PCR, yet TCRdb's version contains in-frame clones alone and is incomplete. Of 190,000 or so clones listed, roughly 80% are singletons. Sequencing used peripheral blood. The receptor source for this set is a middle-aged man who had recovered from COVID-19.

The chain has TRBV7-8 and TRBJ2-7, with TRBD2 identical over 12 bases. CDR1 and CDR2 from the germline V gene are SGHVS and FQNEAQ. V was pared by 1 base and J by 4 bases, with 2 bases of the junction left unmatched. This CDR3 spans 15 amino acids. CDR3 sequence reads: CASSLVTSGSYEQYF. The CDR3 coding sequence is TGTGCCAGCAGCTTAGTGACTAGCGGGAGTTACGAGCAGTACTTC.

In DNA form, the CDR3 reads TGCGCCAGCAGCTTGGCGGGGAACACGGGGGGAGGACAAGAGACCCAGTACTTC. Its protein is CASSLAGNTGGGQETQYF. The V call is TRBV5-1, the J call TRBJ2-5; the match to TRBD2 covers 7 bases. Germline assignment: CDR1 SGHRS and CDR2 YFSETQ. Trimming at V came to 0 bases and at J to 2 bases, leaving 13 bases not matched to a gene. This CDR3 is 18 amino acids long.

The chain couples TRBV2 to TRBJ1-2; D may be TRBD1 (6 bases). Trimming took off 6 bases at V and 0 bases at J, with 17 bases between the two ends. The CDR3 totals 16 residues. Germline CDR1 SNHLY, CDR2 FYNNEI. The CDR3 nucleotides read TGTGCCAGCAGCATTTATAGGACAGCAACTAACTATGGCTACACCTTC. It translates to CASSIYRTATNYGYTF.

The V gene is TRBV7-2, the J gene TRBJ2-5; no firm D call. V shed 3 bases and J shed 4 bases, with 9 bases lying between them. The CDR3 has 13 amino acids. CDR1 is SGHTA, CDR2 FQGNSA, per germline. The CDR3: CASSFSTAETQYF. The CDR3 nucleotides are TGTGCCAGCAGCTTTTCCACAGCAGAGACCCAGTACTTC.

V and J are TRBV6-5 and TRBJ1-1, with D maybe TRBD1 (5 bases). CDR3 length equals 13 residues. Germline V gene sequence: CDR1 MNHEY, CDR2 SVGAGI. The V and J ends lost 7 bases and 0 bases respectively, with 9 bases between them. The CDR3 loop reads CASTWGVNTEAFF. CDR3 bases: TGTGCCAGCACGTGGGGGGTGAACACTGAAGCTTTCTTT.

V is TRBV4-3 and J is TRBJ2-1, with 12 bases aligning to TRBD2. The CDR3 has 16 amino acids. V shed 0 bases, J shed 8 bases, and the junction held 5 bases outside the gene matches. Germline V gene lookup returns CDR1 LGHNA and CDR2 YSLEER. CDR3 residues: CASSQELAGGGDEQFF. The DNA for the CDR3 is TGCGCCAGCAGCCAAGAACTAGCGGGAGGCGGGGATGAGCAGTTCTTC.

The gene calls are TRBV3-1 (or the pseudogene TRBV3-2) and TRBJ2-1; weak D call: TRBD2 (5 bases). The germline V gene encodes CDR1 LGHDT and CDR2 YNNKEL (reference sequence). The V and J ends lost 0 bases and 6 bases respectively, with 15 bases between them. CDR3 length: 16 amino acids. The CDR3 region is CASSQDASGSGNEQFF. CDR3 nucleotides: TGTGCCAGCAGCCAAGATGCCAGCGGCAGTGGCAATGAGCAGTTCTTC.

V is TRBV4-1 and J is TRBJ2-1, with 8 bases that match TRBD2. With 0 bases clipped from V and 6 bases from J, the junction kept 7 bases outside the gene matches. CDR3 length equals 16 residues. Germline V gene data show CDR1 as MGHRA and CDR2 as YSYEKL. The CDR3 DNA reads TGCGCCAGCAGCCAAGATCCGAGCGGGAGTTCCAATGAGCAGTTCTTC. Amino acid sequence: CASSQDPSGSSNEQFF.

V usage is TRBV5-4 and J usage is TRBJ2-2; 8 positions agree with TRBD2. The V segment lost 4 bases and the J segment 4 bases; nucleotides outside the gene matches: 6. The CDR3 is made up of 15 amino acids. Germline CDR1 SGHNT, CDR2 YYREEE (reference sequence). The chain's CDR3 is CASSPIAGSTGELFF. The CDR3 nucleotides are TGTGCCAGCAGCCCTATAGCGGGAAGCACCGGGGAGCTGTTTTTT.

The chain has TRBV28 and TRBJ1-5, with 11 bases that match TRBD1. The CDR3 loop spans 16 amino acids. The V and J ends lost 5 bases and 3 bases, in that order; junction bases with no gene match: 6. CDR1 and CDR2 from the germline V gene are MDHEN and SYDVKM. CDR3 sequence (DNA): TGTGCCAGCAGTCTGCGGACAGGGGGCTACAATCAGCCCCAGCATTTT. It translates to CASSLRTGGYNQPQHF.

The chain combines TRBV6-4 with TRBJ1-1; no clear D. The germline V and J ends were trimmed by 6 bases and 2 bases, with 25 bases remaining between them. Germline CDR1 is MRHNA and CDR2 is SNTAGT. This CDR3 is 18 amino acids long. The CDR3 sequence is CASRDRLPAGALNTEAFF. In DNA form, the CDR3 reads TGTGCCAGCAGAGATAGACTACCGGCAGGCGCACTTAACACTGAAGCTTTCTTT.

The CDR3 here is CASTPTGMDSGSFYNEQFF. CDR3 sequence (DNA): TGTGCCAGCACCCCTACGGGGATGGATAGCGGGAGTTTCTACAATGAGCAGTTCTTC. The chain recombines TRBV28 with TRBJ2-1, with TRBD2 matching over 9 bases. The junction had 19 bases not matched to a gene; V was cut back by 7 bases and J by 3 bases. CDR1 is MDHEN and CDR2 is SYDVKM in the germline V gene. The CDR3 is 19 residues long. The variable domain in full, with the rest retrieved from reference TRBV28 and TRBJ2-1, is DVKVTQSSRYLVKRTGEKVFLECVQDMDHENMFWYRQDPGLGLRLIYFSYDVKMKEKGDIPEGYSVSREKKERFSLILESASTNQTSMYLCASTPTGMDSGSFYNEQFFGPGTRLTVL.

This clone was counted once. The chain is built from TRBV6-1 and TRBJ1-1, with 7 bases identical to TRBD1. CDR1 MNHNS and CDR2 SASEGT come from the germline V gene. The CDR3 runs 15 residues. The V gene end was trimmed by 3 bases and the J gene end by 3 bases; junction bases not matched to a gene: 7. The CDR3 sequence: CASSDTGVGDTEAFF. The DNA of the CDR3 is TGTGCCAGCAGTGACACAGGGGTTGGCGACACTGAAGCTTTCTTT.

The rearrangement links TRBV5-4 to TRBJ1-2; D perhaps matches TRBD1 (5 bases). This CDR3 has 13 residues. Germline V lookup: CDR1 SGHNT, CDR2 YYREEE (reference sequence). Deletions cut 4 bases from V and 6 bases from J, with 13 bases between. CDR3 amino acids: CASSEQGRNGYTF. As DNA, the CDR3 is TGTGCCAGCAGCGAGCAGGGTCGTAATGGCTACACCTTC.

This chain joins TRBV7-3 and TRBJ2-1, with TRBD1 identical over 7 bases. CDR1 and CDR2 from the germline V gene are SGHTA and FQGTGA. V shed 4 bases, J shed 7 bases, and the junction held 4 bases outside the gene matches. This CDR3 comprises 13 residues. The CDR3 region is CASSSTGWNEQFF. The CDR3 nucleotides are TGTGCCAGCAGCTCGACAGGGTGGAATGAGCAGTTCTTC. The complete variable domain, with remaining parts taken from reference TRBV7-3 and TRBJ2-1, reads GAGVSQTPSNKVTEKGKYVELRCDPISGHTALYWYRQSLGQGPEFLIYFQGTGAADDSGLPNDRFFAVRPEGSVSTLKIQRTERGDSAVYLCASSSTGWNEQFFGPGTRLTVL.

The chain uses TRBV27 and TRBJ2-1; TRBD2 matches at 8 bases. The germline V gene encodes CDR1 MNHEY and CDR2 SMNVEV (reference sequence). The CDR3 length is 19 residues. V trimming: 5 bases; J trimming: 8 bases; junction bases outside the gene matches: 23. The CDR3 reads CASSILADDPARLIDEQFF. The DNA of the CDR3 is TGTGCCAGCAGTATACTAGCGGACGACCCCGCAAGACTTATCGATGAGCAGTTCTTC.

Only one count was recorded for this clone. The chain combines TRBV7-2 with TRBJ2-1; 9 bases agree with TRBD2. CDR1 and CDR2 (germline): SGHTA, FQGNSA. There are 15 residues in the CDR3. Germline trimming cut 2 bases from V and 4 bases from J; bases unmatched to any gene: 3. CDR3 bases: TGTGCCAGCAGCTTAAGTAGCGGGAGTTACAATGAGCAGTTCTTC. Residues: CASSLSSGSYNEQFF. The full variable domain, its missing parts supplied by reference TRBV7-2 and TRBJ2-1, is GAGVSQSPSNKVTEKGKDVELRCDPISGHTALYWYRQSLGQGLEFLIYFQGNSAPDKSGLPSDRFSAERTGGSVSTLTIQRTQQEDSAVYLCASSLSSGSYNEQFFGPGTRLTVL.

V and J are TRBV30 and TRBJ1-3, with a tentative D call TRBD1 (5 bases). The V and J ends lost 4 bases and 3 bases respectively, with 19 bases between them. The CDR3 contains 16 residues. From germline, CDR1 is GTSNPN and CDR2 SVGIG (reference sequence). CDR3 sequence: CAWTPRPQGIGNTIYF. CDR3 bases: TGTGCCTGGACCCCCCGGCCGCAGGGAATTGGAAACACCATATATTTT.

The rearrangement links TRBV7-8 to TRBJ2-1; 9 positions agree with TRBD2. The V gene's germline CDR1 is SGHVS and CDR2 FQNEAQ. After removal of 4 bases from V and 15 bases from J, the junction contained 10 bases not matched to a gene. CDR3 length: 13 amino acids. The CDR3 DNA reads as TGTGCCAGCAGCTCGGCGGGAGGGACTAGTCGGTTCTTC. It encodes CASSSAGGTSRFF.

This clone was detected once. The chain couples TRBV28 to TRBJ2-3, with D perhaps matching TRBD2 (6 bases). CDR3 length: 16 amino acids. Germline lookup yields CDR1 MDHEN and CDR2 SYDVKM. V was pared by 7 bases and J by 2 bases, with 19 bases between. CDR3 DNA: TGTGCCAGCACCGGAGACACCCCGGGAGACACAGATACGCAGTATTTT. Translated: CASTGDTPGDTDTQYF.

This clone turned up a few times. Other DNA sequences in the sample encode the same CDR3. The chain couples TRBV5-1 to TRBJ2-5, with D uncertain. CDR3 length: 12 amino acids. CDR1 is SGHRS, CDR2 YFSETQ, per germline. With 0 bases removed from V and 5 bases from J, the gap between germline ends came to 5 bases. CDR3 nucleotides: TGCGCCAGCAGCTTGGCCCAGGAGACCCAGTACTTC. It is translated as CASSLAQETQYF.

This clone has just one count. This chain joins TRBV30 and TRBJ1-1; unclear D gene. The CDR3 spans 12 residues. V lost 2 bases and J lost 3, with 7 bases in between. From germline, CDR1 is GTSNPN and CDR2 SVGIG (reference sequence). CDR3 loop: CAWSRRDTEAFF. The CDR3 DNA follows: TGTGCCTGGAGTAGGAGGGACACTGAAGCTTTCTTT.

The chain links TRBV5-1 to TRBJ2-1; 11 bases are shared with TRBD2. The length of the CDR3 is 15 residues. Germline V gives CDR1 SGHRS, CDR2 YFSETQ. The V gene end was trimmed by 2 bases and the J gene end by 6 bases; junction bases not matched to a gene: 4. The DNA of the CDR3 is TGCGCCAGCAGCTTTACCGGGACTAGCGGCAATGAGCAGTTCTTC. Protein product: CASSFTGTSGNEQFF. The full variable domain, rest sourced from reference TRBV5-1 and TRBJ2-1, is KAGVTQTPRYLIKTRGQQVTLSCSPISGHRSVSWYQQTPGQGLQFLFEYFSETQRNKGNFPGRFSGRQFSNSRSEMNVSTLELGDSALYLCASSFTGTSGNEQFFGPGTRLTVL.

The chain combines TRBV6-5 with TRBJ2-4; 7 bases line up with TRBD1. The J segment lost 8 bases and the V segment lost 0 bases, leaving 4 bases of the junction unmatched. CDR3 length: 14 amino acids. Germline V gene lookup returns CDR1 MNHEY and CDR2 SVGAGI. The CDR3 nucleotides are TGTGCCAGCAGTTACTCTGAGGGGGCGGACATTCAGTACTTC. Translating it yields CASSYSEGADIQYF.

The chain uses TRBV6-5 and TRBJ1-1; a weak D match, TRBD1 (5 bases). Trimming removed 3 bases at V and 4 bases at J, with 15 bases between. This CDR3 is 15 amino acids long. CDR1 MNHEY and CDR2 SVGAGI come from the germline V gene. CDR3: CASSYGFGGGTEAFF. CDR3 in DNA: TGTGCCAGCAGTTATGGGTTTGGCGGGGGCACTGAAGCTTTCTTT.

The J gene is TRBJ2-2, the V gene TRBV5-4; D is possibly TRBD2 (6 bases). Trimming pared 6 bases from V and 5 bases from J, leaving 20 bases between. The CDR3 is 16 amino acids. Germline CDR1 and CDR2: SGHNT and YYREEE (reference sequence). Here the CDR3 reads CASTEGSRAGTGELFF. CDR3 nucleotides: TGTGCCAGCACTGAGGGGAGTAGGGCGGGGACCGGGGAGCTGTTTTTT.